This TCR beta chain is from a study of T cells in Graves' hyperthyroidism and ophthalmopathy (dated by TCRdb to between 2017 and 2020). About the study as a whole: Peripheral blood was sampled at the time of initial diagnosis, prior to any treatment. TCR V-J signatures able to tell the groups apart were searched for in a discovery cohort of 90 to 100 patients, of whom 43 had Graves' ophthalmopathy and around 58 had stable Graves' hyperthyroidism. Prospective prediction of ophthalmopathy was tested in an independent validation cohort of 18 to 20 hyperthyroidism patients and 17 patients who later progressed to ophthalmopathy. The 85 to 100 discovery patients were divided at random into training and test sets in a 7:3 ratio. Thyroid tissue and blood T-cell repertoires from six Graves' hyperthyroidism patients were also compared in the study. After sampling, hyperthyroidism patients received methimazole starting at 30 mg daily, and ophthalmopathy patients received high-dose intravenous methylprednisolone. The paper describes TCR Vbeta CDR3 sequencing of about 140 peripheral blood samples, made up of 43 ophthalmopathy patients, around 73 hyperthyroidism patients and some 17 progressor patients.

This clonotype was detected ten times or more. The antigen it recognizes is unknown. Base qualities are not provided; no much larger clone lies one nucleotide away. The TCR beta CDR3 regions were amplified from the RNA transcripts. The first round of RT-PCR for the TCR CDR3 was performed with the HTBI primer set and the Qiagen OneStep RT-PCR kit. Libraries were constructed in a second round of multiplex PCR, after which size selection and purification were performed. Paired-end sequencing of the libraries was performed with 100 bp reads on an Illumina HiSeq2000. The original pipeline was this. SOAPnuke was used to process the raw data, throwing out any read that contained adapters or uncalled bases, had a mean Phred below 15, or lacked an exact constant-primer or identifier match. High-quality paired reads were merged with COPE v1.2.5, and unique nucleotide sequences were defined as clonotypes. MiTCR v1.1 was used to align clonotypes to the IMGT TRBV, TRBD and TRBJ reference segments. The analysis included only V-J combinations with a frequency above 0.0001, which together covered roughly 99% of the repertoires. A TCS score was defined as the ratio between F50 (clonal expansion) and ExV (chaos), using BLOSUM62-based TCRdist between CDR3 peptides within each V-J. Welch's t-statistics and random forest reduced just over 500 V-J features to roughly 13, which were used in a naive Bayes classifier (R e1071). TCRdb itself trimmed the public reads at Q25 with fastp, ran MiXCR and retained productive beta chains. Entries are consolidated by CDR3 protein sequence, retaining the most common genes and DNA. These V and J calls are TCRdb output, not the study's own analysis. This sample gives some 370,000 distinct CDR3 sequences in total; about a sixth of them show up just once. The ten largest clones take up about a third of the sample.

The germline V gene yields MDHEN for CDR1 and SYDVKM for CDR2. The V end gives up 2 bases and the J end 5 bases, leaving 11 bases in the junction not matched to a gene. The CDR3 has 17 amino acids, counting the end cysteine and phenylalanine. The entry retains the CDR3 DNA only, 51 bases that are in frame from base 1. Hyperthyroidism patients were newly diagnosed, had a disease duration of under 2 months, and were aged 18 to 65 years. Patients with uncontrolled infections, other autoimmune diseases, pregnancy or lactation were excluded. Diagnoses were established on the basis of clinical symptoms, serum thyroxine and TRAb, thyroid ultrasound, and orbital computed tomography. For progressor patients, blood was drawn at the first diagnosis of hyperthyroidism, before any ophthalmopathy symptoms had appeared. PBMCs were separated from approximately 10 ml of fresh peripheral blood using Ficoll-Paque density gradient centrifugation. Progressor patients were defined as those initially diagnosed with Graves' hyperthyroidism in whom ophthalmopathy developed during follow-up. Total RNA was extracted using Trizol reagent, and RNA quality was assessed on an Agilent 2100 Bioanalyzer.

Overall study results and their limits: In cross-validation, a model built on a 13 V-J signature told ophthalmopathy apart from stable hyperthyroidism with under 90% sensitivity and around 84% specificity, and in testing the same model reached 80%/75%. No statistical method was used to fix the sample size in advance, and group allocation was not hidden from the investigators. During validation, the model predicted progression to ophthalmopathy a median of roughly six months ahead of onset, with just under 71% sensitivity and 72% to 85% specificity. Most expanded thyroid clonotypes (frequency above 0.001) were also found in blood, which suggests that blood repertoires may mirror thyroid immune responses.

The sequence was collected from a young woman with Graves' hyperthyroidism that later progressed to Graves' ophthalmopathy. The sample was blood. The chain is assembled from TRBV28 and TRBJ2-2; 7 bases in the middle match TRBD2. The CDR3 in this case is CASSLLSASGVTGELFF. The sequenced DNA: TGTGCCAGCAGTTTACTTTCGGCCAGCGGGGTTACCGGGGAGCTGTTTTTT.